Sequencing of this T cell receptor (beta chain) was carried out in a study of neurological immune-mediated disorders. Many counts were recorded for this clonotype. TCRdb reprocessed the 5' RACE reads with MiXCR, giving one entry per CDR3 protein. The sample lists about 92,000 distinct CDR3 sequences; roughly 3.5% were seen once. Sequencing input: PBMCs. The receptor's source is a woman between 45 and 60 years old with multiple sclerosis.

CDR3 region: CASSSSKGPVTDTQYF. The CDR3 DNA reads as TGTGCCAGCAGTTCAAGCAAGGGACCTGTCACAGATACGCAGTATTTT. V gene TRBV12-3 or TRBV12-4 combines with J gene TRBJ2-3; D may match TRBD1 or TRBD2 (5 bases each). V was pared by 4 bases and J by 2 bases, with 16 bases between. The CDR3 is made up of 16 amino acids.